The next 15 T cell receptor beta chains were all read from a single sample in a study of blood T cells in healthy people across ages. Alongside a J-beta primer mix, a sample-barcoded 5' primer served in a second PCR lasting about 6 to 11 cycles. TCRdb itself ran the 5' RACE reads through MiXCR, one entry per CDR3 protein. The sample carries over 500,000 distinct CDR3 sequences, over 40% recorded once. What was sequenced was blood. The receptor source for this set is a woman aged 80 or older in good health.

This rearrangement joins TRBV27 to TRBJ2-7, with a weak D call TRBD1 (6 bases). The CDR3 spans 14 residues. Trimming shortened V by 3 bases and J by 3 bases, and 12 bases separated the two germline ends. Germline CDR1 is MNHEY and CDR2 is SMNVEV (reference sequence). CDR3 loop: CASSFLPQGYEQYF. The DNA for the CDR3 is TGTGCCAGCAGTTTCCTCCCACAGGGCTACGAGCAGTACTTC.

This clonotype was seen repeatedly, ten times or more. The CDR3 coding sequence is TGTGCCAGCAGTGAACAGGCAAGGCATCAGCCCCAGCATTTT. Protein: CASSEQARHQPQHF. The chain links TRBV2 to TRBJ1-5; unclear D gene. The germline V gene has CDR1 SNHLY and CDR2 FYNNEI. V was pared by 2 bases and J by 5 bases, with 10 bases between. The CDR3 extends over 14 amino acids.

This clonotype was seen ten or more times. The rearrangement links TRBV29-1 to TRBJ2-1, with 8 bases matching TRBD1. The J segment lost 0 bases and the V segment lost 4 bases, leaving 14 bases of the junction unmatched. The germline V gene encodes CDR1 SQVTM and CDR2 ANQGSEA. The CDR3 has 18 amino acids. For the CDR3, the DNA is TGCAGCGTTGTGAGAGACAGGGGTCTTTCCCTCTCCTACAATGAGCAGTTCTTC. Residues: CSVVRDRGLSLSYNEQFF.

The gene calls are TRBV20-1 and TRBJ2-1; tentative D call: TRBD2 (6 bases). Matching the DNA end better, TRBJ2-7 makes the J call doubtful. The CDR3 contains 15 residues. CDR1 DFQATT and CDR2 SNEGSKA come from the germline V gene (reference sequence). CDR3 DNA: TGCAGTGCTAGAGATCACCGGGGGTATTACAATGAGCAGTACTTC. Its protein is CSARDHRGYYNEQYF.

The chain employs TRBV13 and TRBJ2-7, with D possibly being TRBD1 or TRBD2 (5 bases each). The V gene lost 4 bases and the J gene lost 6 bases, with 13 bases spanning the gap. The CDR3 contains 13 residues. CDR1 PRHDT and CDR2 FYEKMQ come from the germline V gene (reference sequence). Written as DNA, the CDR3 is TGTGCCAGCAGCTGGGACCCGGATCCCGAGCAGTACTTC. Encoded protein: CASSWDPDPEQYF.

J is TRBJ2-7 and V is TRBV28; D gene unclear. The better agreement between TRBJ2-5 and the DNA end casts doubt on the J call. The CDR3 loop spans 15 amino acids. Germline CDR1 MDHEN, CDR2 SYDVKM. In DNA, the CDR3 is TGTGCCAGCTCCGGCCGGGTCCTGGAGACGGAGACCCAGTACTTC. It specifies CASSGRVLETETQYF.

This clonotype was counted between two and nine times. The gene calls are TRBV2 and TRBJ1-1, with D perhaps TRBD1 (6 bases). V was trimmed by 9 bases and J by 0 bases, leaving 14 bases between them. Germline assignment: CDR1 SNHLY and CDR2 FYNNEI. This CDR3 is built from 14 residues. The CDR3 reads CARMDRALNTEAFF. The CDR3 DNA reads TGTGCCAGAATGGACAGAGCTTTGAACACTGAAGCTTTCTTT. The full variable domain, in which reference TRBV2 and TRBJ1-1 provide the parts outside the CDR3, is EPEVTQTPSHQVTQMGQEVILRCVPISNHLYFYWYRQILGQKVEFLVSFYNNEISEKSEIFDDQFSVERPDGSNFTLKIRSTKLEDSAMYFCARMDRALNTEAFFGQGTRLTVV.

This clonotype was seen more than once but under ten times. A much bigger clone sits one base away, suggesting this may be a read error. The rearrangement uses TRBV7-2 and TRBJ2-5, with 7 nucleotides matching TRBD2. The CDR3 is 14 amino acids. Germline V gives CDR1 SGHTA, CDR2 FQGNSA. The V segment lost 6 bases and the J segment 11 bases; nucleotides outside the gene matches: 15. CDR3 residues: CASSPSGAYNEQYF. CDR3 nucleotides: TGTGCCAGCAGTCCTAGCGGAGCGTACAATGAGCAGTACTTC.

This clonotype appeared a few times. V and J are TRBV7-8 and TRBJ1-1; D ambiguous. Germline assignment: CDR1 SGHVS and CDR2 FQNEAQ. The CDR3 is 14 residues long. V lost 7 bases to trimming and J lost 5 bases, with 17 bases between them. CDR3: CASIKLWSGTEAFF. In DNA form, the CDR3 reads TGTGCCAGCATCAAACTCTGGTCGGGTACTGAAGCTTTCTTT.

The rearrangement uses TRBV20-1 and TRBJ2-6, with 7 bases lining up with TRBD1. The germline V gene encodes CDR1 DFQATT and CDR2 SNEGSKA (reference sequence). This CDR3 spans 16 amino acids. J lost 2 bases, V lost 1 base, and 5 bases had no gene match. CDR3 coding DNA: TGCAGTGCTAGAGGGACAGGATCCGCTGGGGCCAACGTCCTGACTTTC. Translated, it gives CSARGTGSAGANVLTF.

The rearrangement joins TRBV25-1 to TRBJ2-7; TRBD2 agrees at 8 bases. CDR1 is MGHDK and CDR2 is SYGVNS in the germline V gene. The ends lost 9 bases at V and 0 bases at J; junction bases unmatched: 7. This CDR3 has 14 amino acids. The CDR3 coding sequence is TGTGCCAGTTCCCCCCGGGAGGGCTCCTACGAGCAGTACTTC. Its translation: CASSPREGSYEQYF.

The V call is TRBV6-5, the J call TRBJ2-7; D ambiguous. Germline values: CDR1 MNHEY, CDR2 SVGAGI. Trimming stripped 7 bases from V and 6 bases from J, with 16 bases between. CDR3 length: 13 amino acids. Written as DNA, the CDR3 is TGTGCCAGCAACAAACTATCATCCAGCGAGCAGTACTTC. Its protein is CASNKLSSSEQYF.

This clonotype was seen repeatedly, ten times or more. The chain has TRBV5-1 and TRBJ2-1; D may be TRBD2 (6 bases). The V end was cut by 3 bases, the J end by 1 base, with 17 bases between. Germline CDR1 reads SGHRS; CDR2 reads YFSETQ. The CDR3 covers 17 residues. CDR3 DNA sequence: TGCGCCAGCAGCTGGAGACTAGTTGGGGGTTCCTACAATGAGCAGTTCTTC. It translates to CASSWRLVGGSYNEQFF.

The CDR3 DNA follows: TGTGCCACCAGCTTGGCGGGGGGCTGGTACAATGAGCAGTTCTTC. Its translation is CATSLAGGWYNEQFF. The chain combines TRBV15 with TRBJ2-1, with 8 bases aligning to TRBD2. V was pared by 5 bases and J by 4 bases, with 7 bases of the junction left unmatched. The germline CDR1 and CDR2 sequences are LNHNV and YYDKDF (reference sequence). This CDR3 is 15 amino acids long. The whole variable domain, remainder taken from reference TRBV15 and TRBJ2-1, is DAMVIQNPRYQVTQFGKPVTLSCSQTLNHNVMYWYQQKSSQAPKLLFHYYDKDFNNEADTPDNFQSRRPNTSFCFLDIRSPGLGDTAMYLCATSLAGGWYNEQFFGPGTRLTVL.

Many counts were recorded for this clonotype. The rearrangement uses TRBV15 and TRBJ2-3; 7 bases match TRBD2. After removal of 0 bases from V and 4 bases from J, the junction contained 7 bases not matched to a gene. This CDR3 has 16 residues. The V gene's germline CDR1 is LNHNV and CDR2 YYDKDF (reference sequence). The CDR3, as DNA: TGTGCCACCAGCAGAGATAGGACTAGACATTCAGATACGCAGTATTTT. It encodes CATSRDRTRHSDTQYF.